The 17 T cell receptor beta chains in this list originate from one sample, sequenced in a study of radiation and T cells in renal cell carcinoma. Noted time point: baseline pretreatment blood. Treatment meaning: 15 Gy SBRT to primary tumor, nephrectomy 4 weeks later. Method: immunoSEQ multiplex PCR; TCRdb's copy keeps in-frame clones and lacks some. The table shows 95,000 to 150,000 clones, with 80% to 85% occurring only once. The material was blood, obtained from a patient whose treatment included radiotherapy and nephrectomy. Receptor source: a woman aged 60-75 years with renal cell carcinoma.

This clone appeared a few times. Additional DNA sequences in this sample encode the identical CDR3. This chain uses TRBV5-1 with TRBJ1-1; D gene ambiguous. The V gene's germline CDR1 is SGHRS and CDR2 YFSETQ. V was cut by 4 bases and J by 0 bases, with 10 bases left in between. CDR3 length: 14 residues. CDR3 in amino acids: CASSLEPMNTEAFF. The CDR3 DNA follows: TGCGCCAGCAGCCTAGAGCCCATGAACACTGAAGCTTTCTTT.

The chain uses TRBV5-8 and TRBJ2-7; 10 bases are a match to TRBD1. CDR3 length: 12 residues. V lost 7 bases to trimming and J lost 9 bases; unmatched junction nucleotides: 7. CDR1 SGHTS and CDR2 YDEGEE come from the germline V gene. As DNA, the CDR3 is TGTGCCAGCTCCCGGGACAGGGGAACGCAGTACTTC. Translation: CASSRDRGTQYF.

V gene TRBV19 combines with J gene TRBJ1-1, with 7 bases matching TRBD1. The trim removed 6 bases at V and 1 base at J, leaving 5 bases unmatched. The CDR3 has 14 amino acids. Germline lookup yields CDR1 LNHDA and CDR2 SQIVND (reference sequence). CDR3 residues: CASSTGQPNTEAFF. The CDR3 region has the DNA TGTGCCAGTAGCACGGGACAGCCGAACACTGAAGCTTTCTTT.

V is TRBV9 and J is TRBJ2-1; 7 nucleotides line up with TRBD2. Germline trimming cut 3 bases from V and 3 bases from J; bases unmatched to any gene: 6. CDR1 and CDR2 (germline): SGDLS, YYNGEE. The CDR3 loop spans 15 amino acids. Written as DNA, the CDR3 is TGTGCCAGCAGCGGGGCTAGCGGAAACTACAATGAGCAGTTCTTC. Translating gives CASSGASGNYNEQFF.

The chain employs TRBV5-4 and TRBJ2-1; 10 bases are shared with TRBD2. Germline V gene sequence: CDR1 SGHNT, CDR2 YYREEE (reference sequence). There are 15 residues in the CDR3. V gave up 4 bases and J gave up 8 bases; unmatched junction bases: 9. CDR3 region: CASSTTSGAGDEQFF. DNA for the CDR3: TGTGCCAGCAGCACCACTAGCGGGGCGGGGGATGAGCAGTTCTTC. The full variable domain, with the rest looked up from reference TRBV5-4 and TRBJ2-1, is ETGVTQSPTHLIKTRGQQVTLRCSSQSGHNTVSWYQQALGQGPQFIFQYYREEENGRGNFPPRFSGLQFPNYSSELNVNALELDDSALYLCASSTTSGAGDEQFFGPGTRLTVL.

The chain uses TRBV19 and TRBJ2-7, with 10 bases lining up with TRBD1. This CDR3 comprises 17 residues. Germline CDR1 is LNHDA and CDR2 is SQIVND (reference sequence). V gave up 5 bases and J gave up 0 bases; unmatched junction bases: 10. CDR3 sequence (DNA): TGTGCCAGTAGTTCGACAGGGGGCGGCTCCGGCTCCTACGAGCAGTACTTC. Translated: CASSSTGGGSGSYEQYF.

The CDR3 coding sequence is TGTGCCAGCAGCCTTAGGACAGGGTCAGGGGAGACCCAGTACTTC. Its protein is CASSLRTGSGETQYF. V gene TRBV7-2 combines with J gene TRBJ2-5, with 8 positions matching TRBD1. The CDR3 loop spans 15 amino acids. Per the germline V gene, CDR1 is SGHTA and CDR2 is FQGNSA. With 5 bases clipped from V and 5 bases from J, the junction kept 10 bases outside the gene matches. The variable domain in full, completed from reference TRBV7-2 and TRBJ2-5, reads GAGVSQSPSNKVTEKGKDVELRCDPISGHTALYWYRQSLGQGLEFLIYFQGNSAPDKSGLPSDRFSAERTGGSVSTLTIQRTQQEDSAVYLCASSLRTGSGETQYFGPGTRLLVL.

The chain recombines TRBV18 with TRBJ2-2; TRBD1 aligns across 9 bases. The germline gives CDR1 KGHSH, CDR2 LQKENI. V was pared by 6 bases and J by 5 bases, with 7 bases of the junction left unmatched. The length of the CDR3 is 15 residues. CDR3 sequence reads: CASSPGQGGTGELFF. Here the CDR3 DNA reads TGTGCCAGCTCCCCGGGACAGGGCGGAACCGGGGAGCTGTTTTTT.

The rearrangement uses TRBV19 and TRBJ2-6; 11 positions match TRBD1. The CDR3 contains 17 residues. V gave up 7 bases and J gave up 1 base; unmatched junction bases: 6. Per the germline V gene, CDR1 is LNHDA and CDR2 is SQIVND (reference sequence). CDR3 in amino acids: CASTLGQGGSGANVLTF. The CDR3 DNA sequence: TGTGCCAGTACCTTGGGACAGGGGGGATCTGGGGCCAACGTCCTGACTTTC. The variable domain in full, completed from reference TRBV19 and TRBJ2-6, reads DGGITQSPKYLFRKEGQNVTLSCEQNLNHDAMYWYRQDPGQGLRLIYYSQIVNDFQKGDIAEGYSVSREKKESFPLTVTSAQKNPTAFYLCASTLGQGGSGANVLTFGAGSRLTVL.

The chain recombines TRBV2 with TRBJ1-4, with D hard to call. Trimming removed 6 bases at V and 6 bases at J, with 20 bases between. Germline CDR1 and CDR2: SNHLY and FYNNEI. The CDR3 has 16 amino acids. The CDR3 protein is CASSLSSLWYYEKLFF. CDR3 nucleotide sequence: TGTGCCAGCAGCTTATCTTCGTTGTGGTATTATGAAAAACTGTTTTTT.

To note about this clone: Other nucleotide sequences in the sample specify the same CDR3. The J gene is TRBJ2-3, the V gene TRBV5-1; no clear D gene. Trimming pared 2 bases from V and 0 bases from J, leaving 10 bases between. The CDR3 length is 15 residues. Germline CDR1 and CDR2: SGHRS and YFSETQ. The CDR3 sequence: CASSFKGSSTDTQYF. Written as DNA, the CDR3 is TGCGCCAGCAGCTTTAAGGGCAGTAGCACAGATACGCAGTATTTT. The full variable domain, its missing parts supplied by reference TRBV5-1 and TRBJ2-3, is KAGVTQTPRYLIKTRGQQVTLSCSPISGHRSVSWYQQTPGQGLQFLFEYFSETQRNKGNFPGRFSGRQFSNSRSEMNVSTLELGDSALYLCASSFKGSSTDTQYFGPGTRLTVL.

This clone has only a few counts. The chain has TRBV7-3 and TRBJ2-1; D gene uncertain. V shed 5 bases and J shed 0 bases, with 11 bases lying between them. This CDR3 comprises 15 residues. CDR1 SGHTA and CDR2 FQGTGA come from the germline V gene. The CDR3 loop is CASSTQPSSYNEQFF. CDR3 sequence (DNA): TGTGCCAGCAGCACTCAACCGAGCTCCTACAATGAGCAGTTCTTC.

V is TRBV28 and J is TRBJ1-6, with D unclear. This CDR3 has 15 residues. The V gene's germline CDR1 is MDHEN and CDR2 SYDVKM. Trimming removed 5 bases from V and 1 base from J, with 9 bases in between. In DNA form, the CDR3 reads TGTGCCAGCAGTCCCCCGATGTCCTATAATTCACCCCTCCACTTT. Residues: CASSPPMSYNSPLHF.

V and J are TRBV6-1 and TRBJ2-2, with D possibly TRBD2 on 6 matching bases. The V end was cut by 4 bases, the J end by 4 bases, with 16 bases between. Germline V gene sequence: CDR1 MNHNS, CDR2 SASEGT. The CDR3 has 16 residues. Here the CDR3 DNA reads TGTGCCAGCAGTGCGGGTCTCGGGGAGGTCACCGGGGAGCTGTTTTTT. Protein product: CASSAGLGEVTGELFF.

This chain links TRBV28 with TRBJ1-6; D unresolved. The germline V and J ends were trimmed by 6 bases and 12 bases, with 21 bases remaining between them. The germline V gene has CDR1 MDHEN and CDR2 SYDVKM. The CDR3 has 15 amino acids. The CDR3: CASRLTGSLRGPLHF. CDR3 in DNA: TGTGCCAGCAGACTGACGGGCAGTCTACGAGGACCCCTCCACTTT. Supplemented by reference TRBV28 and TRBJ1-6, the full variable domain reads DVKVTQSSRYLVKRTGEKVFLECVQDMDHENMFWYRQDPGLGLRLIYFSYDVKMKEKGDIPEGYSVSREKKERFSLILESASTNQTSMYLCASRLTGSLRGPLHFGNGTRLTVT.

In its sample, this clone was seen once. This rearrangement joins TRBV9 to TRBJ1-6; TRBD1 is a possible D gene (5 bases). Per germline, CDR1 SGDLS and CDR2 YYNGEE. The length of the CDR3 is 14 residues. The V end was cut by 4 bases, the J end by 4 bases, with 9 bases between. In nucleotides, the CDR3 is TGTGCCAGCAGCTTAGACAGTTATAATTCACCCCTCCACTTT. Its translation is CASSLDSYNSPLHF.

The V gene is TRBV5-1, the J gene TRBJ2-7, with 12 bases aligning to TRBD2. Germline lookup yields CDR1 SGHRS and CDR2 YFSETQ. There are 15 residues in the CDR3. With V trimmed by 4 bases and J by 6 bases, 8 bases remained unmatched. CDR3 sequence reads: CASSIRLAGVFEQYF. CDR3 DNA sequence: TGCGCCAGCAGCATCCGACTAGCGGGAGTTTTCGAGCAGTACTTC.